The rows below give T cell receptor beta chains drawn from one sample of a study of Ad26.COV2.S vaccination and SARS-CoV-2 variants. Method: immunoSEQ multiplex PCR; TCRdb's copy keeps in-frame clones and lacks some. Of around 340,000 clones listed, about nine tenths were seen once; the top ten hold around 6.4%. The specimen comprised peripheral blood, sampled in a trial of Ad26.COV2.S vaccine versus placebo. Receptors were obtained from a person aged 18-65 years who received the Ad26.COV2.S COVID-19 vaccine or a placebo. Each CDR3 is given with its conserved first and last residue.

V	CDR3
TRBV24-1	CATSDFGEPQHF
TRBV14	CASSQSRNTEAFF
TRBV12-1	CASSSQRARVDEQYF
TRBV7-9	CASSRQGVHGYTF
TRBV6-6	CASSDAQAGAGELFF
TRBV5-8	CASSLQGGREKLFF
TRBV5-1	CASSSWEQATYEQYF
TRBV6-2/TRBV6-3	CASSYIRAGSYEQYF
TRBV2	CASSDSGTGTSPLHF
TRBV2	CASRGGGVARSNQPQHF
TRBV2	CASTTESSVPQHF
TRBV7-3	CASSPGGVAYNEQFF
TRBV5-8	CASPDLVANDEQYF
TRBV27	CASRRDSSNSPLHF
TRBV6-4	CASSLTGATEAFF
TRBV6-6	CASMGLNSPLHF
TRBV18	CASSLQGAENTEAFF
TRBV6-2/TRBV6-3	CASSFRKNTEAFF
TRBV7-8	CASTRIPGLAGGRYNEQFF
TRBV12-3/TRBV12-4	CASSSSADEQFF
TRBV6-2/TRBV6-3	CASSKFGQDYGYTF
TRBV9	CASSVGASGGHEQYF
TRBV14	CASSQPTGFNEKLFF
TRBV7-9	CASSPGAGANVLTF
TRBV5-4	CASSPEPLGELFF
TRBV7-2	CASSLPPGTAGELFF
TRBV9	CASSVSGGFNQPQHF
TRBV5-5	CASSLGLNTDTQYF
TRBV27	CASSLYPQGSNQPQHF
TRBV19	CASSISLGSNQPQHF
TRBV6-5	CASSYSNQVASYF
TRBV11-3	CASSSRGQNTGELFF
TRBV6-4	CASSRGPSSGNNEQFF
TRBV24-1	CATSDATGNYGYTF
TRBV6-4	CASKSDRVNTEAFF
TRBV5-1	CASSLYPTNEKLFF
TRBV7-2	CASSSLKETQYF
TRBV28	CASSLRAGGTSAYEQYF
TRBV7-9	CASMVPTYGYTF
TRBV19	CASSMGQGAEKLFF
TRBV18	CASSEDRGTEAFF
TRBV18	CASSPADGTVSF
TRBV4-1	CASSQDPTLGELFF
TRBV7-3	CASSLIGQGNEQFF
TRBV6-4	CASRYLQDTGELFF
TRBV15	CATAPSSGGGEKLFF
TRBV30	CAGPNRNTPSGANVLTF
TRBV6-5	CASKTDSFSNQPQHF
TRBV5-1	CASSSTGAKLFF
TRBV13	CASSRLPQGFTYGYTF
TRBV4-1	CASSRYSGGPNTGELFF
TRBV11-2	CASSLGPGRYEQYF